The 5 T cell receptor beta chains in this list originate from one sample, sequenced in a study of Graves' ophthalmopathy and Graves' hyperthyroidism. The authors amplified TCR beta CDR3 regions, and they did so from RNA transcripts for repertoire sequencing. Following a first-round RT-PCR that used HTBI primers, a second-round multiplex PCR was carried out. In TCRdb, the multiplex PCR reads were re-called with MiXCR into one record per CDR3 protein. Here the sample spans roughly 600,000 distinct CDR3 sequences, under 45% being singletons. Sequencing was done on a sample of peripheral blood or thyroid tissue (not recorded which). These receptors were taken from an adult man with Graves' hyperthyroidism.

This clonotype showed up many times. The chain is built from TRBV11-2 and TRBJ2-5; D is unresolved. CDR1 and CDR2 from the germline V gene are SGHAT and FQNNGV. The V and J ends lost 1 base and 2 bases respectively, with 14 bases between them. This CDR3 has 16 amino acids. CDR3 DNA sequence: TGTGCCAGCAGCTTAGGTACAGCGCAGGCTCAAGAGACCCAGTACTTC. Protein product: CASSLGTAQAQETQYF. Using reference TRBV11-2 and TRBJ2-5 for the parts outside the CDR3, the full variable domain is EAGVAQSPRYKIIEKRQSVAFWCNPISGHATLYWYQQILGQGPKLLIQFQNNGVVDDSQLPKDRFSAERLKGVDSTLKIQPAKLEDSAVYLCASSLGTAQAQETQYFGPGTRLLVL.

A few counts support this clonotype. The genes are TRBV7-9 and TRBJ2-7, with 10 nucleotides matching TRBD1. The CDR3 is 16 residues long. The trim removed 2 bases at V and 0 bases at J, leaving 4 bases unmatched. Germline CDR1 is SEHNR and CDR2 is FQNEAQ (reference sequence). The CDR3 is CASSLIGTGDSYEQYF. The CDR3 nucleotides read TGTGCCAGCAGCTTAATTGGGACAGGGGACTCCTACGAGCAGTACTTC.

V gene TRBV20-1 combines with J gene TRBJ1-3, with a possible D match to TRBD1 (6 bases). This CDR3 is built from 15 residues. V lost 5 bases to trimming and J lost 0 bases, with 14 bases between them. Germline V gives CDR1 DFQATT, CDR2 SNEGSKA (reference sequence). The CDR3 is CSAGRTVSSGNTIYF. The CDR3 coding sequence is TGCAGTGCTGGGCGGACAGTGAGCTCTGGAAACACCATATATTTT.

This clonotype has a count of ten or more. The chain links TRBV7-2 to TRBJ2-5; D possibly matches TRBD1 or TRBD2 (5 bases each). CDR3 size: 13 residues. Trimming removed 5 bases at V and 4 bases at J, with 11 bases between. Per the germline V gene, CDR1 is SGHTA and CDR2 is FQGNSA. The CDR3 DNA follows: TGTGCCAGCAGCCCTGGGACGGGAGAGACCCAGTACTTC. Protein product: CASSPGTGETQYF.

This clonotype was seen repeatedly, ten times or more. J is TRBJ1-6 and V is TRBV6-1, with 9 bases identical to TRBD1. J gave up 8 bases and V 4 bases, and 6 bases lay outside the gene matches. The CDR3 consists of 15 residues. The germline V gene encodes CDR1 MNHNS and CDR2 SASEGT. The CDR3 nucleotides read TGTGCCAGCAGTGTGGACAGGGGAAGGGATTCACCCCTCCACTTT. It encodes CASSVDRGRDSPLHF.